The 28 T cell receptor beta chains presented below share a single source sample, sequenced in a study of T cells after yellow fever vaccination. TCRdb called the 5' RACE reads again in MiXCR, with one record for every CDR3 protein. The table shows hundreds of thousands of distinct CDR3 sequences, with 3.6% occurring only once. Sequenced material: PBMCs, taken on the day of the yellow fever booster vaccination. The receptors shown here come from a man in his late teens or twenties who received the YFV17D yellow fever vaccine.

The CDR3 region is CASSLVATITDTQYF. As DNA, the CDR3 is TGTGCCAGCAGCTTAGTCGCTACAATCACAGATACGCAGTATTTT. The chain joins TRBV11-2 to TRBJ2-3; no clear D gene. V lost 1 base and J 2 bases, leaving 10 bases between the germline ends. The CDR3 extends over 15 amino acids. Germline CDR1 SGHAT, CDR2 FQNNGV.

The chain combines TRBV5-8 with TRBJ2-5; no firm D call. CDR1 is SGHTS and CDR2 is YDEGEE in the germline V gene. Trimming pared 1 base from V and 4 bases from J, leaving 2 bases between. The CDR3 has 11 amino acids. The CDR3 loop reads CASSLPETQYF. CDR3 bases: TGTGCCAGCAGCTTGCCAGAGACCCAGTACTTC.

This clonotype appeared many times. The chain carries TRBV7-9 and TRBJ2-3; D unresolved. CDR1 is SEHNR, CDR2 FQNEAQ, per germline (reference sequence). The CDR3 contains 15 residues. V lost 3 bases and J 0 bases, leaving 10 bases between the germline ends. The CDR3 here is CASSLTLASTDTQYF. The CDR3 coding sequence is TGTGCCAGCAGCTTGACGTTAGCTAGCACAGATACGCAGTATTTT.

J is TRBJ2-1 and V is TRBV7-2, with a weak D call TRBD1 (6 bases). The CDR3 runs to 16 residues. The ends were cut back, 6 bases at V and 7 bases at J, with 22 bases in the middle. Per the germline V gene, CDR1 is SGHTA and CDR2 is FQGNSA. The CDR3 loop reads CASSQQQGGLPNEQFF. The CDR3 DNA reads as TGTGCCAGCAGTCAACAACAGGGTGGGCTCCCGAATGAGCAGTTCTTC.

At least ten counts were recorded for this clonotype. A much larger clone lies one base from this, so it may be a read error. This sequence joins TRBV5-1 and TRBJ2-7; TRBD1 is a possible D gene (5 bases). V lost 2 bases and J lost 0, with 6 bases in between. Germline V gives CDR1 SGHRS, CDR2 YFSETQ. The length of the CDR3 is 13 residues. CDR3 DNA: TGCGCCAGCAGCTTTGACAGCTCCTACGAGCAGTACTTC. Residues: CASSFDSSYEQYF.

In this sample, this clonotype turned up a few times. The CDR3 reads CASSMGGGQYNEQFF. The CDR3 DNA sequence: TGTGCCAGCAGTATGGGGGGGGGACAGTACAATGAGCAGTTCTTC. J is TRBJ2-1 and V is TRBV12-3 or TRBV12-4; D may match TRBD1 or TRBD2 (7 bases each). There are 15 residues in the CDR3. Between the trimmed V and J ends, which lost 5 bases and 4 bases, there was a span of 15 bases.

This clonotype was found many times. This chain uses TRBV11-2 with TRBJ2-2; 7 bases line up with TRBD1. CDR3 length: 13 residues. Germline V gene lookup returns CDR1 SGHAT and CDR2 FQNNGV. V dropped 5 bases and J dropped 4; count of bases not matched to a gene: 1. CDR3 sequence reads: CASSRQGTGELFF. The CDR3 bases are TGTGCCAGCAGCCGACAGGGCACCGGGGAGCTGTTTTTT.

Ten or more counts support this clonotype. This chain links TRBV7-8 with TRBJ1-1; D unresolved. The CDR3 sequence is 14 residues long. Per germline, CDR1 SGHVS and CDR2 FQNEAQ. Trimming left V 0 bases short and J 3 bases short, with 8 bases between. CDR3 protein: CASSLAGSHTEAFF. The CDR3 coding sequence is TGTGCCAGCAGCTTAGCCGGTTCCCACACTGAAGCTTTCTTT.

This clonotype showed up just a few times. The rearrangement links TRBV5-1 to TRBJ2-5; tentative D call: TRBD1 (5 bases). The CDR3 runs to 14 residues. Germline V gene lookup returns CDR1 SGHRS and CDR2 YFSETQ. V lost 1 base and J 6 bases, leaving 13 bases between the germline ends. CDR3 in amino acids: CASSLMTVPKTQYF. As DNA, the CDR3 is TGCGCCAGCAGCTTGATGACAGTCCCAAAGACCCAGTACTTC.

The rearrangement uses TRBV5-6 and TRBJ2-7; 8 nucleotides line up with TRBD1. Germline CDR1 and CDR2: SGHDT and YYEEEE. V gave up 4 bases and J gave up 4 bases; unmatched junction bases: 4. The CDR3 is 13 residues long. CDR3 loop: CASSRTGHYEQYF. CDR3 bases: TGTGCCAGCAGCCGGACAGGGCATTACGAGCAGTACTTC.

This clonotype was recorded at least ten times. The rearrangement links TRBV5-6 to TRBJ2-1; D perhaps matches TRBD1 (5 bases). Germline V gives CDR1 SGHDT, CDR2 YYEEEE. Trimming removed 3 bases at V and 1 base at J, with 11 bases between. This CDR3 contains 15 residues. DNA of the CDR3: TGTGCCAGCAGCTACCGACAGATATCCTACAATGAGCAGTTCTTC. Its translation: CASSYRQISYNEQFF.

The rearrangement links TRBV10-3 to TRBJ1-2; 9 bases agree with TRBD1. This CDR3 has 13 amino acids. The V gene's germline CDR1 is ENHRY and CDR2 SYGVKD. V gave up 8 bases and J gave up 2 bases; unmatched junction bases: 3. The CDR3 nucleotides read TGTGCCATCCGCGGACAGGGGAACTATGGCTACACCTTC. Amino acid sequence: CAIRGQGNYGYTF.

This clonotype was seen repeatedly, ten times or more. The V gene is TRBV7-9, the J gene TRBJ1-1; 8 bases align to TRBD1. J gave up 4 bases and V 3 bases, and 1 base lay outside the gene matches. CDR3 length: 13 residues. CDR1 and CDR2 from the germline V gene are SEHNR and FQNEAQ (reference sequence). The CDR3, as DNA: TGTGCCAGCAGCTTTACAGGGGGCACTGAAGCTTTCTTT. Its protein product is CASSFTGGTEAFF. Variable domain in full (rest from reference TRBV7-9 and TRBJ1-1): DTGVSQNPRHKITKRGQNVTFRCDPISEHNRLYWYRQTLGQGPEFLTYFQNEAQLEKSRLLSDRFSAERPKGSFSTLEIQRTEQGDSAMYLCASSFTGGTEAFFGQGTRLTVV.

This clonotype was observed a handful of times. J is TRBJ2-7 and V is TRBV18; tentatively, D is TRBD1 (5 bases). Germline V lookup: CDR1 KGHSH, CDR2 LQKENI. The CDR3 contains 14 residues. The V and J ends lost 6 bases and 4 bases respectively, with 16 bases between them. The CDR3 protein is CASSQWGNRYEQYV. The CDR3 nucleotides are TGTGCCAGCTCTCAGTGGGGCAACAGGTACGAGCAGTACGTC.

The V gene is TRBV6-2 or TRBV6-3, the J gene TRBJ1-1; TRBD1 matches 7 bases. The CDR3 has 11 amino acids. In germline, CDR1 is MNHEY, CDR2 SVGEGT. Trimming removed 8 bases from V and 6 bases from J; junction bases left unmatched: 3. The CDR3 DNA is TGTGCCAGCGGACAGGCGGCTGAAGCTTTCTTT. Protein product: CASGQAAEAFF.

The chain links TRBV2 to TRBJ2-1; possibly TRBD1 for D (10 bases). V was pared by 5 bases and J by 11 bases, with 25 bases between. Per germline, CDR1 SNHLY and CDR2 FYNNEI. The CDR3 is 16 amino acids. The CDR3 is CASSRDRGGAGGKQFF. The CDR3 region has the DNA TGTGCCAGCAGTCGGGACAGGGGAGGCGCGGGAGGGAAGCAGTTCTTC.

In nucleotides, the CDR3 is TGTGCCAGCACCTCCCCGGGACAGAACTACGAGCAGTACGTC. It is translated as CASTSPGQNYEQYV. V and J are TRBV28 and TRBJ2-7, with 7 positions matching TRBD1. Losses at the gene ends were 7 bases for V and 3 bases for J; bases not matched to a gene: 9. Germline lookup yields CDR1 MDHEN and CDR2 SYDVKM. This CDR3 is 14 amino acids long.

This clonotype was observed a few times. The genes are TRBV5-8 and TRBJ1-5; D unclear. Germline V gives CDR1 SGHTS, CDR2 YDEGEE. V lost 0 bases and J 7 bases, leaving 11 bases between the germline ends. This CDR3 comprises 14 residues. DNA of the CDR3: TGTGCCAGCAGCTTGGTTCAGTCTGTGCAGCCCCAGCATTTT. It yields the protein CASSLVQSVQPQHF.

In its sample, this clonotype was seen many times. The chain links TRBV6-5 to TRBJ2-2; D may correspond to TRBD1 or TRBD2 (5 bases each). This CDR3 is 17 amino acids long. V shed 3 bases and J shed 5 bases, with 19 bases lying between them. Germline CDR1 MNHEY, CDR2 SVGAGI. CDR3 DNA: TGTGCCAGCAGTTATAAACCGGGACGGCTTATAACCGGGGAGCTGTTTTTT. Translated: CASSYKPGRLITGELFF.

The V gene is TRBV7-2, the J gene TRBJ2-7; no definite D call. V lost 5 bases and J 6 bases, leaving 11 bases between the germline ends. This CDR3 has 12 amino acids. Germline loops: CDR1 SGHTA, CDR2 FQGNSA. The CDR3 DNA sequence: TGTGCCAGCAGCCTAACGACCTCCGAGCAGTACTTC. Amino acids: CASSLTTSEQYF.

The CDR3 spells CATRDSQETQYF. The CDR3 nucleotides read TGTGCCACCAGGGACAGCCAAGAGACCCAGTACTTC. V usage is TRBV24-1 and J usage is TRBJ2-5; weak D call: TRBD1 (6 bases). CDR3 size: 12 residues. V was cut by 7 bases and J by 1 base, with 6 bases left in between. The germline V gene has CDR1 KGHDR and CDR2 SFDVKD.

As concerns this clonotype: One end of the junction varies from germline; a read error may be responsible. The chain has TRBV6-2 or TRBV6-3 and TRBJ2-5; the match to TRBD1 covers 8 bases. Germline V CDR1 and CDR2: MNHEY, SVGEGT. This CDR3 has 13 amino acids. Here the CDR3 DNA reads TGTGCCAGCAGTATCGGACAGGGCCGGACCCACTACTTC. It encodes CASSIGQGRTHYF.

This clonotype turned up a few times. This sequence joins TRBV10-3 and TRBJ2-7; 9 nucleotides line up with TRBD1. The trim removed 5 bases at V and 3 bases at J, leaving 5 bases unmatched. There are 14 residues in the CDR3. Germline CDR1 reads ENHRY; CDR2 reads SYGVKD. This chain's CDR3 is CAISRTGVDYEQYF. In nucleotides, the CDR3 is TGTGCCATCAGTCGGACAGGGGTGGACTACGAGCAGTACTTC.

The chain uses TRBV7-2 and TRBJ2-7; no reliable D call. The CDR3 is made up of 13 amino acids. CDR1 SGHTA and CDR2 FQGNSA come from the germline V gene. Trimming took off 3 bases at V and 3 bases at J, with 9 bases between the two ends. In nucleotides, the CDR3 is TGTGCCAGCAGCTTTGACGGCAGCTACGAGCAGTACTTC. Residues: CASSFDGSYEQYF.

The chain has TRBV6-5 and TRBJ2-2; no definite D call. Trimming took 5 bases from V and 7 from J, leaving 11 bases between them. Germline values: CDR1 MNHEY, CDR2 SVGAGI. The CDR3 consists of 13 residues. CDR3 in DNA: TGTGCCAGCAGTCCAGGCATTAACGGGGAGCTGTTTTTT. Its protein product is CASSPGINGELFF.

This chain connects TRBV28 to TRBJ1-3, with D possibly TRBD1 on 6 matching bases. Trimming cost V 6 bases and J 0 bases, with 18 bases left between them. The CDR3 consists of 17 residues. The V gene's germline CDR1 is MDHEN and CDR2 SYDVKM. The CDR3 reads CASRSPGQRSSGNTIYF. For the CDR3, the DNA is TGTGCCAGCAGGTCTCCGGGACAAAGGAGCTCTGGAAACACCATATATTTT.

This rearrangement joins TRBV9 to TRBJ1-2; TRBD1 aligns across 9 bases. V was clipped by 3 bases and J by 6 bases; unmatched bases: 9. CDR3 length: 15 amino acids. Per the germline V gene, CDR1 is SGDLS and CDR2 is YYNGEE. The CDR3 here is CASSADPGQGDGYTF. The CDR3 DNA reads TGTGCCAGCAGCGCTGATCCGGGACAGGGAGATGGCTACACCTTC. The variable domain in full, with the rest retrieved from reference TRBV9 and TRBJ1-2, is DSGVTQTPKHLITATGQRVTLRCSPRSGDLSVYWYQQSLDQGLQFLIQYYNGEERAKGNILERFSAQQFPDLHSELNLSSLELGDSALYFCASSADPGQGDGYTFGSGTRLTVV.

This clonotype was detected a few times. The CDR3 DNA reads as TGCGCCAGCAGCCGTCAGACTACAGGGGGCACTGAAGCTTTCTTT. It translates to CASSRQTTGGTEAFF. The chain links TRBV5-1 to TRBJ1-1, with 8 nucleotides matching TRBD1. The CDR3 runs 15 residues. Trimming removed 4 bases from V and 4 bases from J; junction bases left unmatched: 9. The germline gives CDR1 SGHRS, CDR2 YFSETQ.